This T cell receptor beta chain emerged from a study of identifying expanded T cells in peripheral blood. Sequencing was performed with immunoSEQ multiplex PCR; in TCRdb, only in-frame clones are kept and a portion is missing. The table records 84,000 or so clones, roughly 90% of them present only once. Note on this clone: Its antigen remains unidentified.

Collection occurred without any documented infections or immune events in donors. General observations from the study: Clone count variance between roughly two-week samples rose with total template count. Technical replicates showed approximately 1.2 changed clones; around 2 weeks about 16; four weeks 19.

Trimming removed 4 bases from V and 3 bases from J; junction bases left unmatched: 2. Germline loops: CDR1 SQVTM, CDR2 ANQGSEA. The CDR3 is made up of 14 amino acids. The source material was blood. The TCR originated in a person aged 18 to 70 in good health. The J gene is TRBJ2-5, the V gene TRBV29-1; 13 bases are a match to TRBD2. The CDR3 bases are TGCAGCGTTGTGGGGACTAGCGGGAAAGAGACCCAGTACTTC. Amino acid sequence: CSVVGTSGKETQYF.